The 18 T cell receptor beta chains below all came from one sample that was sequenced in a study of cytomegalovirus exposure and HLA in healthy donors. 60 Vbeta and 13 Jbeta primers were used in PCR. Assay used: immunoSEQ multiplex PCR; TCRdb lists only in-frame clones, some missing. This sample has over 150,000 clones, with 77% found just once. The sequenced sample consisted of PBMCs. These TCRs come from an older woman in good health and CMV-seropositive.

The gene calls are TRBV27 and TRBJ1-4; D is uncertain. CDR1 and CDR2 from the germline V gene are MNHEY and SMNVEV (reference sequence). The CDR3 is 12 amino acids. Trimming removed 6 bases from V and 5 bases from J, with 7 bases in between. In DNA form, the CDR3 reads TGTGCCAGCAGGCAGCGGAATGAAAAACTGTTTTTT. Encoded protein: CASRQRNEKLFF. Complete variable domain (other parts from reference TRBV27 and TRBJ1-4): EAQVTQNPRYLITVTGKKLTVTCSQNMNHEYMSWYRQDPGLGLRQIYYSMNVEVTDKGDVPEGYKVSRKEKRNFPLILESPSPNQTSLYFCASRQRNEKLFFGSGTQLSVL.

This sequence joins TRBV11-2 and TRBJ2-7, with D hard to call. The ends were cut back, 1 base at V and 2 bases at J, with 9 bases in the middle. Germline CDR1 reads SGHAT; CDR2 reads FQNNGV. The CDR3 consists of 14 residues. CDR3 region: CASSLVAVTYEQYF. The CDR3 bases are TGTGCCAGCAGCTTAGTTGCGGTAACCTACGAGCAGTACTTC.

This clone was recorded once. V usage is TRBV7-3 and J usage is TRBJ2-5; 8 bases are shared with TRBD2. The J call may be mistaken, given a closer DNA end match to TRBJ2-7. This CDR3 has 13 amino acids. Per the germline V gene, CDR1 is SGHTA and CDR2 is FQGTGA. The CDR3 DNA follows: TGTGCCATCAGGACTAGCCCTACCTACGAGCAGTACTTC. Translation gives CAIRTSPTYEQYF.

There are a few counts of this clone. The chain couples TRBV10-2 to TRBJ1-1, with D unclear. CDR1 and CDR2 (germline): WSHSY, SAAADI. This CDR3 region has 13 residues. The V and J ends lost 4 bases and 8 bases respectively, with 14 bases between them. CDR3 loop: CASSVQILIEAFF. CDR3 in DNA: TGCGCCAGCAGTGTACAGATTCTAATAGAAGCTTTCTTT.

The chain couples TRBV7-2 to TRBJ2-4; D might be TRBD1 (6 bases). The CDR3 runs to 16 residues. Trimming took 3 bases from V and 6 from J, leaving 18 bases between them. The germline CDR1 and CDR2 sequences are SGHTA and FQGNSA. DNA for the CDR3: TGTGCCAGCAGCTTTTCCCCGGACAGTGGGGGAAACATTCAGTACTTC. Protein: CASSFSPDSGGNIQYF.

The rearrangement uses TRBV7-6 and TRBJ2-1, with TRBD2 matching over 9 bases. The ends lost 5 bases at V and 6 bases at J; junction bases unmatched: 8. This CDR3 comprises 15 residues. Germline CDR1 is SGHVS and CDR2 is FNYEAQ. This chain's CDR3 is CASSRASGVPNEQFF. The CDR3 DNA is TGTGCCAGCAGCCGTGCTAGCGGGGTCCCCAATGAGCAGTTCTTC.

The J gene is TRBJ2-1, the V gene TRBV10-3, with 11 bases fitting TRBD2. Germline lookup yields CDR1 ENHRY and CDR2 SYGVKD. Trimming took 11 bases from V and 0 from J; bases not matched to a gene: 6. The CDR3 loop spans 15 amino acids. In DNA form, the CDR3 reads TGTGCCTCCGCGACTAGCGGGGACTCCTACAATGAGCAGTTCTTC. Translated, it gives CASATSGDSYNEQFF.

This clone turned up a few times. The chain combines TRBV19 with TRBJ1-2, with a tentative D call TRBD1 (6 bases). The germline V gene encodes CDR1 LNHDA and CDR2 SQIVND (reference sequence). V lost 6 bases and J lost 7, with 18 bases in between. The CDR3 covers 14 residues. For the CDR3, the DNA is TGTGCCAGTAGCCCCTCCACAGGGTTGAGTGGCTACACCTTC. This codes for CASSPSTGLSGYTF.

The V gene is TRBV4-2, the J gene TRBJ1-2; a possible D gene is TRBD1 (6 bases). This CDR3 is 14 amino acids long. With 1 base removed from V and 3 bases from J, the gap between germline ends came to 9 bases. Germline lookup yields CDR1 LGHNA and CDR2 YNFKEQ. CDR3 DNA: TGTGCCAGCAGCCAAGCACAGGGTCACTATGGCTACACCTTC. It codes for CASSQAQGHYGYTF.

The V gene is TRBV11-3, the J gene TRBJ2-5, with TRBD2 matching 8 bases. The germline CDR1 and CDR2 sequences are SGHNT and YENEEA. J was trimmed by 5 bases and V by 6 bases; bases with no gene match: 5. The CDR3 is 13 residues long. This chain's CDR3 is CASSSSGLETQYF. In DNA, the CDR3 is TGTGCCAGCAGTTCTAGCGGGCTGGAGACCCAGTACTTC. Together with reference TRBV11-3 and TRBJ2-5, the CDR3 gives the full variable domain: EAGVVQSPRYKIIEKKQPVAFWCNPISGHNTLYWYLQNLGQGPELLIRYENEEAVDDSQLPKDRFSAERLKGVDSTLKIQPAELGDSAVYLCASSSSGLETQYFGPGTRLLVL.

V usage is TRBV5-6 and J usage is TRBJ1-5, with D possibly TRBD1 on 5 matching bases. The V and J ends lost 4 bases and 1 base respectively, with 12 bases between them. The CDR3 is 15 residues long. The germline V gene encodes CDR1 SGHDT and CDR2 YYEEEE. CDR3 DNA sequence: TGTGCCAGCAGCCAGAGCCCAGGGAGCAATCAGCCCCAGCATTTT. Its translation is CASSQSPGSNQPQHF.

V usage is TRBV4-1 and J usage is TRBJ2-5, with TRBD2 identical over 14 bases. The J call is doubtful: the DNA matches TRBJ2-7 better. This CDR3 spans 16 amino acids. Germline values: CDR1 MGHRA, CDR2 YSYEKL. As DNA, the CDR3 is TGCGCCAGCAGCCATTCGGGGACTAGCGGGAGTTACGAGCAGTACTTC. Amino acids: CASSHSGTSGSYEQYF.

CDR3 nucleotides: TGTGCCTGGACCCTACTTACAGGGGGCAAGGTTCCCATATATTTT. Translated, it gives CAWTLLTGGKVPIYF. This chain uses TRBV30 with TRBJ1-3; 9 bases map to TRBD1. The CDR3 runs to 15 residues. Germline CDR1 is GTSNPN and CDR2 is SVGIG (reference sequence). With 4 bases clipped from V and 11 bases from J, the junction kept 15 bases outside the gene matches.

The rearrangement joins TRBV29-1 to TRBJ1-5, with D possibly being TRBD1 (6 bases). This CDR3 comprises 13 residues. Germline loops: CDR1 SQVTM, CDR2 ANQGSEA. V was pared by 4 bases and J by 0 bases, with 7 bases between. The chain's CDR3 is CSVGQDSNQPQHF. The DNA for the CDR3 is TGCAGCGTTGGACAGGATAGCAATCAGCCCCAGCATTTT.

The gene calls are TRBV10-3 and TRBJ2-5; 11 bases agree with TRBD2. Germline V gene data show CDR1 as ENHRY and CDR2 as SYGVKD. The trim removed 9 bases at V and 11 bases at J, leaving 8 bases unmatched. The CDR3 covers 12 residues. CDR3 sequence (DNA): TGTGCCATAGGACTAGCGGGTGAGGAGCAGTACTTC. Protein sequence: CAIGLAGEEQYF.

The chain employs TRBV5-1 and TRBJ2-7, with 7 positions matching TRBD2. This CDR3 spans 14 amino acids. Germline V gene data show CDR1 as SGHRS and CDR2 as YFSETQ. V trimming: 3 bases; J trimming: 3 bases; junction bases outside the gene matches: 6. The CDR3 here is CASSSGGGVYEQYF. The CDR3 region has the DNA TGCGCCAGCAGCTCTGGGGGAGGGGTCTACGAGCAGTACTTC.

The chain recombines TRBV14 with TRBJ1-1; D ambiguous. From germline, CDR1 is SGHDN and CDR2 FVKESK. This CDR3 has 13 amino acids. The V gene lost 1 base and the J gene lost 3 bases, with 6 bases spanning the gap. DNA for the CDR3: TGTGCCAGCAGCCAAGTTTTAGACACTGAAGCTTTCTTT. Encoded protein: CASSQVLDTEAFF.

This chain links TRBV6-5 with TRBJ1-1, with TRBD1 matching over 7 bases. In germline, CDR1 is MNHEY, CDR2 SVGAGI. The CDR3 is made up of 14 amino acids. Trimming cost V 5 bases and J 5 bases; bases outside gene matches: 8. The CDR3 here is CASSPQGVGTEAFF. The CDR3 nucleotides read TGTGCCAGCAGTCCTCAGGGGGTAGGTACTGAAGCTTTCTTT.